What follows are 18 T cell receptor beta chains derived from one specimen sequenced in a study of T-cell memory formation after mild COVID-19. MiXCR was run by TCRdb on the 5' RACE reads, yielding one entry per CDR3 protein. The top ten clones hold under 8.5% of a sample with around 510,000 distinct CDR3 sequences, roughly a fifth of them seen once. The sequenced sample consisted of PBMCs or a T cell subset sorted from them (not recorded which). The receptors shown here come from an adult woman who had mild COVID-19 (a few samples of this study predate the infection). Cell type and time point are not known.

The gene calls are TRBV24-1 and TRBJ2-7; 10 nucleotides agree with TRBD1. The CDR3 consists of 15 residues. V was pared by 6 bases and J by 3 bases, with 7 bases of the junction left unmatched. The germline V gene has CDR1 KGHDR and CDR2 SFDVKD. The CDR3 sequence is CATSKGQGKFYEQYF. The CDR3 DNA follows: TGTGCCACCAGTAAGGGACAGGGGAAATTCTACGAGCAGTACTTC.

This chain joins TRBV12-3 or TRBV12-4 and TRBJ1-1; D is unresolved. The CDR3 runs 16 residues. The ends were cut back, 4 bases at V and 1 base at J, with 16 bases in the middle. The CDR3 DNA reads TGTGCCAGCAGTTCCGGGATTGGACGGAGGAACACTGAAGCTTTCTTT. This translates into CASSSGIGRRNTEAFF.

J is TRBJ2-1 and V is TRBV6-5, with 10 bases that match TRBD1. The CDR3 sequence is 17 residues long. Looked up from germline, CDR1 is MNHEY and CDR2 is SVGAGI. With V trimmed by 5 bases and J by 3 bases, 10 bases remained unmatched. The CDR3 sequence: CASSPRMGQGFYNEQFF. The CDR3, as DNA: TGTGCCAGCAGTCCCCGGATGGGACAGGGGTTCTACAATGAGCAGTTCTTC.

J is TRBJ2-1 and V is TRBV3-1; TRBD2 agrees at 10 bases. This CDR3 region has 15 residues. Losses at the gene ends were 1 base for V and 10 bases for J; bases not matched to a gene: 7. Germline CDR1 is LGHDT and CDR2 is YNNKEL (reference sequence). CDR3 loop: CASSQGLAGVREQFF. CDR3 DNA sequence: TGTGCCAGCAGCCAAGGTCTAGCGGGGGTCAGAGAGCAGTTCTTC.

A few counts support this clonotype. CDR3 in amino acids: CASSLAGLAGVQETQYF. DNA for the CDR3: TGTGCCAGCAGCTTAGCGGGCCTAGCGGGGGTCCAAGAGACCCAGTACTTC. The chain uses TRBV7-2 and TRBJ2-5; 10 nucleotides agree with TRBD2. The CDR3 has 17 residues. The germline CDR1 and CDR2 sequences are SGHTA and FQGNSA. V lost 0 bases and J lost 1; bases outside the gene matches: 5.

This clonotype has only a few counts. The V call is TRBV4-3, the J call TRBJ2-5, with TRBD1 as a possible D gene (5 bases). Per germline, CDR1 LGHNA and CDR2 YSLEER. The CDR3 spans 19 residues. Trimming cost V 0 bases and J 6 bases, with 26 bases left between them. This CDR3 is CASSQERVVRVEPAKTQYF. CDR3 coding DNA: TGCGCCAGCAGCCAAGAAAGGGTCGTCAGGGTAGAACCAGCGAAGACCCAGTACTTC.

This clonotype showed up just a few times. The chain recombines TRBV27 with TRBJ1-6; a possible D gene is TRBD1 (5 bases). This CDR3 has 15 amino acids. Germline CDR1 reads MNHEY; CDR2 reads SMNVEV (reference sequence). Trimming shortened V by 1 base and J by 6 bases, and 10 bases separated the two germline ends. The CDR3 spells CASSLLGLSNSPLHF. In DNA form, the CDR3 reads TGTGCCAGCAGTTTATTGGGGCTGAGTAATTCACCCCTCCACTTT.

This clonotype was seen a few times. The chain recombines TRBV5-4 with TRBJ2-7, with D hard to call. CDR3 length equals 14 residues. Trimming took off 4 bases at V and 2 bases at J, with 13 bases between the two ends. CDR1 is SGHNT and CDR2 is YYREEE in the germline V gene (reference sequence). The CDR3 nucleotides read TGTGCCAGCAGCCCCGTAGGCAGCACCTACGAGCAGTACTTC. Protein sequence: CASSPVGSTYEQYF.

This chain connects TRBV19 to TRBJ1-2, with 7 bases identical to TRBD1. CDR1 is LNHDA and CDR2 is SQIVND in the germline V gene (reference sequence). V was pared by 5 bases and J by 7 bases, with 10 bases of the junction left unmatched. CDR3 length: 14 residues. CDR3 in DNA: TGTGCCAGTAGTGGCTTACAGGGGTCGGCTGGCTACACCTTC. Translated, it gives CASSGLQGSAGYTF.

In its sample, this clonotype was seen many times. J is TRBJ2-7 and V is TRBV15; D not certain. CDR3 length equals 12 residues. CDR1 is LNHNV and CDR2 is YYDKDF in the germline V gene (reference sequence). V shed 3 bases and J shed 7 bases, with 10 bases lying between them. CDR3 protein: CATSSDRKEQYF. CDR3 coding DNA: TGTGCCACCAGCAGTGACCGGAAGGAGCAGTACTTC. Full variable domain (missing parts from reference TRBV15 and TRBJ2-7): DAMVIQNPRYQVTQFGKPVTLSCSQTLNHNVMYWYQQKSSQAPKLLFHYYDKDFNNEADTPDNFQSRRPNTSFCFLDIRSPGLGDTAMYLCATSSDRKEQYFGPGTRLTVT.

This clonotype was observed many times. The rearrangement links TRBV30 to TRBJ2-7, with D possibly matching TRBD1 (6 bases). The germline V gene has CDR1 GTSNPN and CDR2 SVGIG (reference sequence). Trimming took off 2 bases at V and 6 bases at J, with 8 bases between the two ends. The CDR3 runs to 11 residues. The DNA for the CDR3 is TGTGCCTGGAGTAGAGGGGGCGAGCAGTACTTC. It codes for CAWSRGGEQYF.

This clonotype was observed once. V gene TRBV30 combines with J gene TRBJ2-1; D call uncertain. Looked up from germline, CDR1 is GTSNPN and CDR2 is SVGIG (reference sequence). The CDR3 covers 12 residues. The V gene lost 2 bases and the J gene lost 5 bases, with 7 bases spanning the gap. The CDR3 DNA follows: TGTGCCTGGAGTAGGTCCCACAATGAGCAGTTCTTC. Its protein product is CAWSRSHNEQFF.

This clonotype came up a few times. The chain combines TRBV10-3 with TRBJ1-4, with D perhaps matching TRBD1 (5 bases). CDR1 ENHRY and CDR2 SYGVKD come from the germline V gene. The CDR3 totals 18 residues. Trimming took off 4 bases at V and 0 bases at J, with 18 bases between the two ends. Here the CDR3 DNA reads TGTGCCATCAGTGGAGAACCGGGGCGGCCATCAACTAATGAAAAACTGTTTTTT. Its translation is CAISGEPGRPSTNEKLFF.

This clonotype was seen more than once but under ten times. This chain uses TRBV2 with TRBJ1-1; 8 bases agree with TRBD1. The CDR3 spans 13 residues. V lost 6 bases to trimming and J lost 2 bases; unmatched junction nucleotides: 2. Germline V gene data show CDR1 as SNHLY and CDR2 as FYNNEI. CDR3 DNA sequence: TGTGCCAGCAGGGGACAGGTTAACACTGAAGCTTTCTTT. It is translated as CASRGQVNTEAFF.

The chain is built from TRBV12-3 or TRBV12-4 and TRBJ2-2; possibly TRBD2 for D (5 bases). V lost 2 bases, J lost 2 bases, and 9 bases lay in between. The CDR3 totals 15 residues. CDR3 in amino acids: CASSLRTYNTGELFF. The CDR3 DNA follows: TGTGCCAGCAGTTTACGGACTTACAACACCGGGGAGCTGTTTTTT.

The J gene is TRBJ2-4, the V gene TRBV6-2 or TRBV6-3; D unresolved. CDR3 size: 17 residues. The ends were cut back, 4 bases at V and 0 bases at J, with 16 bases in the middle. Per germline, CDR1 MNHEY and CDR2 SVGEGT. The DNA for the CDR3 is TGTGCCAGCAGTTCTCCCAACCCGACGGTAGCCAAAAACATTCAGTACTTC. Amino acid sequence: CASSSPNPTVAKNIQYF.

The rearrangement links TRBV7-9 to TRBJ1-6; D is ambiguous. V lost 6 bases and J lost 7, with 13 bases in between. The germline V gene encodes CDR1 SEHNR and CDR2 FQNEAQ (reference sequence). The CDR3 consists of 14 residues. CDR3 in DNA: TGTGCCAGCAGGCTGTTTGGGAACAATTCACCCCTCCACTTT. It encodes CASRLFGNNSPLHF.

This clonotype was counted ten times or more. This chain connects TRBV20-1 to TRBJ1-6; 7 bases are a match to TRBD1. This CDR3 is built from 18 residues. Germline V gene data show CDR1 as DFQATT and CDR2 as SNEGSKA (reference sequence). Germline trimming cut 1 base from V and 3 bases from J; bases unmatched to any gene: 12. The chain's CDR3 is CSARVGASTGDYNSPLHF. In DNA form, the CDR3 reads TGCAGTGCTAGAGTTGGGGCATCCACAGGGGACTATAATTCACCCCTCCACTTT.